One and the same sample provided the 4 T cell receptor beta chains below, sequenced in a study of response to subunit inactivated influenza vaccine. TCRdb re-called the RT-PCR reads through MiXCR, storing one row per CDR3 protein. This table holds 600,000 to 850,000 distinct CDR3 sequences, roughly 15% found once. Sequencing was performed on PBMCs from blood, taken approximately 15 days before vaccination. The origin of the receptors is a man between 50 and 59 years old who received an inactivated influenza vaccine.

This clonotype was counted once. The chain has TRBV24-1 and TRBJ2-5; TRBD1 matches 10 bases. The CDR3 has 16 residues. Germline V gene lookup returns CDR1 KGHDR and CDR2 SFDVKD. After removal of 4 bases from V and 5 bases from J, the junction contained 9 bases not matched to a gene. The CDR3 loop reads CATSDPGQGVLETQYF. The CDR3 DNA sequence: TGTGCCACCAGTGACCCTGGACAGGGGGTTTTGGAGACCCAGTACTTC.

This clonotype was seen more than once but under ten times. The rearrangement links TRBV4-3 to TRBJ1-3; D unresolved. Per germline, CDR1 LGHNA and CDR2 YSLEER. Trimming removed 3 bases at V and 6 bases at J, with 15 bases between. This CDR3 comprises 15 residues. The CDR3 DNA is TGCGCCAGCAGCCATAGGCGGGGTATGGAAAACACCATATATTTT. Translating it yields CASSHRRGMENTIYF.

This clonotype was picked up a small number of times. The CDR3 bases are TGTGCCAGCAGTTTAGGACCGCCCTTCGGGGCCAACGTCCTGACTTTC. Its translation is CASSLGPPFGANVLTF. The V gene is TRBV28, the J gene TRBJ2-6; D not resolved. CDR3 length: 16 amino acids. V was trimmed by 2 bases and J by 4 bases, leaving 12 bases between them. Germline V CDR1 and CDR2: MDHEN, SYDVKM.

This clonotype was observed many times. The rearrangement uses TRBV10-3 and TRBJ2-7; TRBD2 is a possible D gene (6 bases). Trimming cost V 7 bases and J 1 base, with 14 bases left between them. This CDR3 is built from 14 residues. Germline assignment: CDR1 ENHRY and CDR2 SYGVKD. The CDR3 sequence: CAITHDSGSYEQYF. The CDR3 DNA sequence: TGTGCCATCACCCATGATAGCGGATCCTACGAGCAGTACTTC.